A single sample is the source of the 4 T cell receptor beta chains below, sequenced in a study of glioma-infiltrating T cells after dendritic cell vaccination. Clones were sequenced by immunoSEQ multiplex PCR, and TCRdb holds only the in-frame ones, with some missing. Among 100,000 or so clones, 90% were seen once, and the ten largest hold approximately 2.7%. Indicated time point: after dendritic cell vaccination, including at tumor progression/relapse. The sample was blood, taken after dendritic cell vaccination. The receptors were sampled from a human donor with glioblastoma.

The CDR3 DNA reads as TGTGCCAGCACCATACTAGCGGGAGGGGGGGCCCGGGAGCTGTTTTTT. The encoded protein is CASTILAGGGARELFF. The V call is TRBV6-6, the J call TRBJ2-2, with 13 bases that match TRBD2. Trimming cost V 7 bases and J 9 bases; bases outside gene matches: 11. The CDR3 covers 16 residues. Germline CDR1 is MNHNY and CDR2 is SVGAGI (reference sequence).

This chain links TRBV19 with TRBJ2-3, with TRBD2 matching 10 bases. From germline, CDR1 is LNHDA and CDR2 SQIVND (reference sequence). There are 15 residues in the CDR3. Losses at the gene ends were 7 bases for V and 3 bases for J; bases not matched to a gene: 7. The CDR3 region is CASTGGTSVTDTQYF. The CDR3 DNA reads TGTGCCAGTACTGGGGGGACTAGCGTAACAGATACGCAGTATTTT.

The chain has TRBV6-5 and TRBJ2-1, with 8 bases aligning to TRBD2. V gave up 1 base and J gave up 0 bases; unmatched junction bases: 2. The CDR3 has 16 residues. Germline V gene lookup returns CDR1 MNHEY and CDR2 SVGAGI. The DNA for the CDR3 is TGTGCCAGCAGTTACTTAGCGGGGAGCTCCTACAATGAGCAGTTCTTC. This codes for CASSYLAGSSYNEQFF.

V usage is TRBV19 and J usage is TRBJ2-3; no definite D call. The germline V gene encodes CDR1 LNHDA and CDR2 SQIVND (reference sequence). The CDR3 runs 13 residues. Trimming removed 2 bases from V and 6 bases from J, with 9 bases in between. The DNA for the CDR3 is TGTGCCAGTAGTATACGACTTAGGGATACGCAGTATTTT. This gives the protein CASSIRLRDTQYF.